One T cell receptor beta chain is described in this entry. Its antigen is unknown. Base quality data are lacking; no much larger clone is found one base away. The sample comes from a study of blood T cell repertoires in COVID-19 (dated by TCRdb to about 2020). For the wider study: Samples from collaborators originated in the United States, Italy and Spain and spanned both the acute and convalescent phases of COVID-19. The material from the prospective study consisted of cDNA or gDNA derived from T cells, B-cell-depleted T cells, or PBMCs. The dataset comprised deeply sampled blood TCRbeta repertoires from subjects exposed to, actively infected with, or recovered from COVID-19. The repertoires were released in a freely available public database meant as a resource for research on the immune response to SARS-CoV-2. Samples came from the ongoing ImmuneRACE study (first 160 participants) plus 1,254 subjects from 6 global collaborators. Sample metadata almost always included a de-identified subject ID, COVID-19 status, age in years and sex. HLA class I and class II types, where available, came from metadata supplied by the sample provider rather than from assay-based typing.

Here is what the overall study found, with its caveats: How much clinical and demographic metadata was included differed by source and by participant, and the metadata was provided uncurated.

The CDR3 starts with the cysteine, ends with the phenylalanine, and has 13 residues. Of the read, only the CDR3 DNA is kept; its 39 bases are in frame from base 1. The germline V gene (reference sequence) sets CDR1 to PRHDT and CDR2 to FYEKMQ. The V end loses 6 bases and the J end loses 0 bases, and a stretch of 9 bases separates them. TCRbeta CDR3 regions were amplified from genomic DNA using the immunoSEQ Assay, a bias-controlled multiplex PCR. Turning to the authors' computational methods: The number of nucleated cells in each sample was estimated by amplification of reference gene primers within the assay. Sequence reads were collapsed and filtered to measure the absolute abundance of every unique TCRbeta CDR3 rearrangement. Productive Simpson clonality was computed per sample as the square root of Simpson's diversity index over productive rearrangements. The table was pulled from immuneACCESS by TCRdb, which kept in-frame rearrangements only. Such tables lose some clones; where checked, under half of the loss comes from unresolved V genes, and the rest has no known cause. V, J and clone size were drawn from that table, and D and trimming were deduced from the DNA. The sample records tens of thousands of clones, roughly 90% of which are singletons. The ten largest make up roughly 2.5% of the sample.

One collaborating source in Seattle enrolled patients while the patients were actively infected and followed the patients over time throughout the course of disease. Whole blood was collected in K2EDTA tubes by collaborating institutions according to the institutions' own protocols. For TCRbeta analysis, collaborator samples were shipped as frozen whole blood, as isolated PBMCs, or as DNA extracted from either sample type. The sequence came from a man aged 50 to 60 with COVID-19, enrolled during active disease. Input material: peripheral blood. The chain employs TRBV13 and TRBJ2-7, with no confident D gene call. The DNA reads TGTGCCAGCAGGGGCGCGAGCTCCTACGAGCAGTACTTC. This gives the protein CASRGASSYEQYF.